This T cell receptor (beta chain) was found in a study of monozygotic twins with inflammatory bowel disease. Overall study results and limits: Compared with healthy twins, IBD patients shared fewer clonotypes with others, especially with disease activity. Those with IBD had lower TCRbeta diversity (inverse Simpson) than their healthy co-twins did.

Using eight separate reactions per sample, the authors generated cDNA. cDNA for TCRalpha and TCRbeta was amplified by nested PCRs of roughly 15 then roughly 10 cycles. No DNA is given; TCRdb re-called the 5' RACE reads and lists each CDR3 protein once. This sample's clone table lists just over 300,000 distinct CDR3 sequences. A remark on this clonotype: Its antigen is undetermined.

Germline V gene lookup returns CDR1 SGHRS and CDR2 YFSETQ. The CDR3 has 16 amino acids. The chain combines TRBV5-1 with TRBJ1-3; the TCRdb D gene call, TRBD1, has no DNA to confirm it. The clonotype was recovered from a human donor with ulcerative colitis or Crohn's disease, or a healthy co-twin of an affected twin (not recorded which). Material for sequencing was blood. The CDR3 sequence: CASSSTGSYSGNTIYF.